This T cell receptor (beta chain) was recorded in a study of shared clonotypes between healthy human individuals (dated by TCRdb to the early 2020s). In the study overall: The cohort comprised two women and a few men aged 18 to 49 years. For each donor, three plates each were used for CD4 naive and CD4 memory, two plates were used for CD8 naive, and one plate was used for CD8 memory. To estimate repertoire size and how much clonotype sharing occurs between individuals, the study deeply sequenced the blood TCR repertoires of five healthy adults. To increase sequencing depth and limit assay-specific biases, TCR repertoire library preparation and sequencing were carried out by different laboratories using diverse techniques. Per donor, leukapheresis produced somewhere between about 0.9 and 9 billion PBMCs. What the work shows at the level of the full study, not this receptor alone: Based on pairwise subsampling, the degree of clonotype sharing among donors was expected to be affected by sequencing depth. Compared with non-shared clonotypes, clonotypes shared by all four sorted-subset donors had higher generation probabilities. Rarefaction of sorted-subset datasets indicated incomplete sequencing despite the large sequencing depth. The small number of donors limited the genetic and exposure-history diversity represented. Across a few donors, around 5% of naive CD4, roughly 3.5% of naive CD8, approximately 2.5% of memory CD4, and around 0.4% of memory CD8 clonotypes were shared. Naive subsets generally had larger estimated clonotype richness than memory subsets. Sampling was restricted to blood, and TCR repertoires in tissues likely differ from the TCR repertoires found in blood.

With respect to this clone: Its cognate antigen has yet to be identified. No much larger clonotype is one base removed from it; base qualities were not supplied.

CDR1 and CDR2 (MNHEY, SVGAGI) derive from the germline V gene. The CDR3 spans 15 residues, from the cysteine through the phenylalanine. CDR3 DNA is the only sequence kept; it has 45 bases, read in frame from the first base. V is reduced by 6 bases and J by 2 bases, leaving a spacing of 16 bases between them. TCR CDR3 regions were amplified from genomic DNA by multiplex PCR using the deep immunoSEQ assay. For each cell subset, the extracted genomic DNA was distributed evenly across all wells of several immunoSEQ 96-well plates, and each plate served as one replicate. For sorted subsets, approximately 210 ng of genomic DNA, equivalent to 25,000 to 35,000 T cell genomes, went into each replicate PCR. Purified libraries were quantified with a Qubit 3.0 fluorometer, sized on a Bioanalyzer 2100, and re-quantified with the KAPA Library Quantification kit. Every immunoSEQ 96-well plate was sequenced on a dedicated single-read 150-cycle Illumina NextSeq 550 flow cell. The published analysis was carried out like this. Because the immunoSEQ output held only junctional sequences and lacked quality scores, the filtering could not match the filtering applied to full-length reads. Sequences were annotated with PyIR, a Python wrapper for IgBLAST v1.9, using IMGT germline references to assign V/J genes and CDR3. Reads were removed for weak V/J assignments (E-value above 1e-6), missing CDR3, stop codons, out-of-frame junctions, or ambiguous translated residues. V3J clonotypes were defined by identical inferred V gene, J gene, and CDR3 amino acid sequence. To compute the percentage overlap between repertoires, the number of shared unique clonotypes was divided by the size of the smaller repertoire. RTK rarefaction, the Chao1 estimator, and Recon v2.1 estimates of unobserved clonotypes were used to assess repertoire richness. OLGA was used to compute generation probabilities for all TCRbeta clonotypes that the gDNA method yielded from four donors. In TCRdb, the immuneACCESS table is reduced to in-frame sequences with V and J assigned. These tables do not hold every clone; where another copy was compared, an unresolved V gene accounts for under half, and the others remain unexplained. V, J and clone size derive from that table, while D and trimming were established from the DNA sequence. This sample is represented by about 980,000 clones; approximately 76% of them were singletons. About 1.5% of the sample is taken by the ten largest.

Donors were healthy HIV-negative adults with no recently reported acute infections or vaccinations. Every donor was a Caucasian adult living in Nashville, Tennessee, USA. CD4+ T cells were enriched by magnetic negative selection, after which naive cells were positively selected on CD45RA and the negative fraction was taken as the memory subset. Blood was collected by leukapheresis, and PBMCs were isolated by Ficoll-Histopaque density gradient centrifugation and then cryopreserved in liquid nitrogen vapor phase. Analytical flow cytometry was used to check the purity and quantity of each magnetically sorted T cell population. Genomic DNA was isolated from every sorted fraction and measured by UV absorbance on a Nanodrop 2000c.

The sample comprised memory CD4+ T cells sorted from blood. This specimen's cell subset or site label, per the study, means: CD45RA-negative fraction. The sequence derives from a man between 18 and 29 years old in good health. The V and J segments used are TRBV6-5 and TRBJ1-2, with the D gene uncertain. The DNA sequence is given as TGTGCCAGCAGAGCAATTCAGGTTCAGAACTATGGCTACACCTTC. It is translated as CASRAIQVQNYGYTF.